The sequence of this T cell receptor (beta chain) was determined in a study of blood T cell repertoires in COVID-19. Study as a whole: The United States, Italy and Spain provided the acute and convalescent COVID-19 samples. Nucleic acid was either cDNA or gDNA, and it came from T cells, B-cell-depleted T cells, or PBMCs.

This clone came up once. As processed by the authors: Nucleated cell number was recorded as an estimate derived from reference gene primer amplification. Libraries were prepared by immunoSEQ multiplex PCR; TCRdb keeps only in-frame clonotypes and omits some of them. V and J calls and clone size follow that table, whereas D and trimming were derived from the DNA. Among roughly 250,000 clones, 65% to 80% were seen once, and the ten largest hold roughly 4%. Germline lookup yields CDR1 SGHAT and CDR2 FQNNGV. V dropped 0 bases and J dropped 7 bases, with 7 bases sitting between them. The CDR3 runs to 14 residues.

Sequencing was carried out using peripheral blood. This chain connects TRBV11-2 to TRBJ1-6; D ambiguous. The TCR originated in a woman aged 40-49 years with active or convalescent COVID-19. The CDR3 loop is CASSLDLRNSPLHF. The DNA of the CDR3 is TGTGCCAGCAGCTTAGATCTCAGAAATTCACCCCTCCACTTT.